The subject of this entry is one T cell receptor beta chain. These data belong to a study of control samples from healthy donors and cancer patients. The germline CDR1 and CDR2 sequences are SGHRS and YFSETQ. Trimming stripped 3 bases from V and 7 bases from J, with 14 bases between. This CDR3 contains 13 residues. The table came from immunoSEQ multiplex PCR; TCRdb's copy has only in-frame clones and leaves some out. The sample holds around 150,000 clones; over 90% are singletons and the top ten take around 0.92%. The genes are TRBV5-1 and TRBJ2-7; TRBD1 might be the D (5 bases). Sequences were obtained from blood. This clonotype was sampled from a woman aged 25 to 39 in good health. The CDR3 bases are TGCGCCAGCAGCTACAGGAGAAGGTGGGAGCAGTACTTC. Amino acids: CASSYRRRWEQYF.